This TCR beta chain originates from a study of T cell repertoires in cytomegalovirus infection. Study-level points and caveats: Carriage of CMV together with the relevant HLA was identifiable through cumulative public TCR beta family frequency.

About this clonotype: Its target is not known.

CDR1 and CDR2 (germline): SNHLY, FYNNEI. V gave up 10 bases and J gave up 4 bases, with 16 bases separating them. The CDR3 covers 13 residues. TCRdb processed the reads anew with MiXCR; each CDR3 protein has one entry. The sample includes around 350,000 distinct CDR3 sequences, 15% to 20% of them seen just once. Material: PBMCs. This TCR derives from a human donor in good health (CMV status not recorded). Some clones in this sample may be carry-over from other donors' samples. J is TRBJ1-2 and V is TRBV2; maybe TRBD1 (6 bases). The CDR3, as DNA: TGTGCCAACACCGACAGGCGGGCCTATGGCTACACCTTC. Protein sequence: CANTDRRAYGYTF. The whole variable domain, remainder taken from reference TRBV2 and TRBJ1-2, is EPEVTQTPSHQVTQMGQEVILRCVPISNHLYFYWYRQILGQKVEFLVSFYNNEISEKSEIFDDQFSVERPDGSNFTLKIRSTKLEDSAMYFCANTDRRAYGYTFGSGTRLTVV.